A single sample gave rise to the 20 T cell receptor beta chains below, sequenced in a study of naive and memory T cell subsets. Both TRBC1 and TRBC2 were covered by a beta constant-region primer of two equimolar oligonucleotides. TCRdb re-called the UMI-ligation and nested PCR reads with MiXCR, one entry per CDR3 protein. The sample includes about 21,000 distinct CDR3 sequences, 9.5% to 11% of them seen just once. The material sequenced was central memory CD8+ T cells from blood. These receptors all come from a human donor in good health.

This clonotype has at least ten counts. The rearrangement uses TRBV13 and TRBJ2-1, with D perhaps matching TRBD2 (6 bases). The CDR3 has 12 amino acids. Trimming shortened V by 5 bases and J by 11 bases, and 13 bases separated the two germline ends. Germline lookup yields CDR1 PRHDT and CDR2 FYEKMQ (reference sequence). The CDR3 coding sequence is TGTGCCAGCAGCCTGAGGGACTCTCAGCAGTTCTTC. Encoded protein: CASSLRDSQQFF.

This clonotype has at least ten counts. This CDR3 is CSARDPGDRIFHF. CDR3 bases: TGCAGTGCTAGAGATCCGGGGGACAGGATCTTCCATTTT. The gene calls are TRBV20-1 and TRBJ1-5; the match to TRBD1 covers 8 bases. The CDR3 covers 13 residues. The V gene end was trimmed by 0 bases and the J gene end by 16 bases; junction bases not matched to a gene: 11. Germline V gene lookup returns CDR1 DFQATT and CDR2 SNEGSKA (reference sequence).

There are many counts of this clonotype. The CDR3 here is CASSPTPGAFYEQYF. The CDR3, as DNA: TGTGCCAGCAGCCCCACCCCAGGTGCGTTCTACGAGCAGTACTTC. The gene calls are TRBV5-5 and TRBJ2-7; unclear D gene. Germline V CDR1 and CDR2: SGHKS, YYEKEE (reference sequence). V was cut by 4 bases and J by 3 bases, with 17 bases left in between. This CDR3 spans 15 amino acids.

In nucleotides, the CDR3 is TGTGCCAGCGGCGCTGGCGGATACCAAGGCTACACCTTC. This sequence encodes CASGAGGYQGYTF. J is TRBJ1-2 and V is TRBV12-3 or TRBV12-4; no clear D. The CDR3 has 13 residues. The V end was cut by 8 bases, the J end by 8 bases, with 18 bases between.

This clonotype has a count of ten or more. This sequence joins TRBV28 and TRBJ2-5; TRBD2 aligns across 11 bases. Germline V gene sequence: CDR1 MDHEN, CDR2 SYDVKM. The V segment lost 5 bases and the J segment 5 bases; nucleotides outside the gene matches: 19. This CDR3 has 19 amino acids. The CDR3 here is CASSTLISGRAGSAETQYF. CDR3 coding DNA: TGTGCCAGCAGTACCCTCATTAGCGGGAGGGCCGGATCGGCGGAGACCCAGTACTTC.

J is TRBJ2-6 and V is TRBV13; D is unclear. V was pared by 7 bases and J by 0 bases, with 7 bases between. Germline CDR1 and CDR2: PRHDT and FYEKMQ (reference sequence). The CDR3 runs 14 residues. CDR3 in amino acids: CASTRSSGANVLTF. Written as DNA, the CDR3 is TGTGCCAGCACCCGAAGCTCTGGGGCCAACGTCCTGACTTTC.

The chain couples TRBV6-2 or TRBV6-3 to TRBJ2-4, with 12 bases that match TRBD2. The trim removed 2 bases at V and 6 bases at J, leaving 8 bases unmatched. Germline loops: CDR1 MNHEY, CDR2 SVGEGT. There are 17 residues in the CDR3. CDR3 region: CASSYLRTSGKGNIQYF. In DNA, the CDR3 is TGTGCCAGCAGTTACCTGCGGACTAGCGGGAAGGGAAACATTCAGTACTTC.

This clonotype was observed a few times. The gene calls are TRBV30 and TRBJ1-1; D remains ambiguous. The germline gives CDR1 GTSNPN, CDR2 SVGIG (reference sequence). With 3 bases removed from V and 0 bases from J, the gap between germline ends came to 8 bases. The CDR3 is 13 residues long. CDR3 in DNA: TGTGCCTGGAGCCGCGTCCTGAACACTGAAGCTTTCTTT. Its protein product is CAWSRVLNTEAFF.

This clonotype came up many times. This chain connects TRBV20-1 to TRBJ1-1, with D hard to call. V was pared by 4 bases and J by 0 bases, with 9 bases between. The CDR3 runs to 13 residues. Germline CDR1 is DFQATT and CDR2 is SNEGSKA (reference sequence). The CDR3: CSAKLSMNTEAFF. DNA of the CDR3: TGCAGTGCTAAATTGTCAATGAACACTGAAGCTTTCTTT.

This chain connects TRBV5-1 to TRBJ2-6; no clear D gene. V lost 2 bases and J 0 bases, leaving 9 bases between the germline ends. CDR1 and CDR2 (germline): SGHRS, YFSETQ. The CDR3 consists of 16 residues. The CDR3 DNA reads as TGCGCCAGCAGCTTTCAAGGTAGCTCTGGGGCCAACGTCCTGACTTTC. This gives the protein CASSFQGSSGANVLTF.

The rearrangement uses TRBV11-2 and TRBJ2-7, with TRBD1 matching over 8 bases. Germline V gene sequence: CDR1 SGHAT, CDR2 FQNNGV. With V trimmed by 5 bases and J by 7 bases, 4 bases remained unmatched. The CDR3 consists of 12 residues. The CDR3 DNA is TGTGCCAGCAGCGTGGGGACAGGAGAGCAGTACTTC. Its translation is CASSVGTGEQYF.

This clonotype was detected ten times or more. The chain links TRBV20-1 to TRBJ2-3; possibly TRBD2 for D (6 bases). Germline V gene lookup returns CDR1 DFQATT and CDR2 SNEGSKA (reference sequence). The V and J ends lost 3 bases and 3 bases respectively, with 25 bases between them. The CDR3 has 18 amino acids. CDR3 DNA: TGCAGTGCTAGCCCTGGCGTTCATCGGGAGTCAGATACAGATACGCAGTATTTT. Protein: CSASPGVHRESDTDTQYF.

CDR3 coding DNA: TGTGCCAGCAGCCCCTATCGGGAGATCAGCACAGATACGCAGTATTTT. Protein product: CASSPYREISTDTQYF. This sequence joins TRBV5-4 and TRBJ2-3; maybe TRBD2 (6 bases). Germline V gene data show CDR1 as SGHNT and CDR2 as YYREEE (reference sequence). This CDR3 contains 16 residues. Between the trimmed V and J ends, which lost 4 bases and 0 bases, there was a span of 15 bases.

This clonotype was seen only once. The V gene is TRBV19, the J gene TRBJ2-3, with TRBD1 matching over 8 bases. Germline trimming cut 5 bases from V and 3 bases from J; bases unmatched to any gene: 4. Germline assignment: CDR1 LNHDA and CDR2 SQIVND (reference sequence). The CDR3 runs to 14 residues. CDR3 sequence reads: CASSAGQGTDTQYF. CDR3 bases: TGTGCCAGTAGTGCCGGACAGGGTACAGATACGCAGTATTTT.

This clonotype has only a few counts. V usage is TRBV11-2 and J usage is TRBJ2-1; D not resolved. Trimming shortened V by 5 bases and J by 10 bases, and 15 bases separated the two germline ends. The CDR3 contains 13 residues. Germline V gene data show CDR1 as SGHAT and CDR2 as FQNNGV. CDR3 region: CASSMDGPREQFF. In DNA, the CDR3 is TGTGCCAGCAGCATGGACGGACCGCGGGAGCAGTTCTTC.

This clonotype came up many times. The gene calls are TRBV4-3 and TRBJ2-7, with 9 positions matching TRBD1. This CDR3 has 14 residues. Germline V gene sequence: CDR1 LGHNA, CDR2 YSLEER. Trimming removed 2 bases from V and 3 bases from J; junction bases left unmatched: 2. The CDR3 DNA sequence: TGCGCCAGCAGCCAATGGGGACAGGGCTACGAGCAGTACTTC. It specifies CASSQWGQGYEQYF.

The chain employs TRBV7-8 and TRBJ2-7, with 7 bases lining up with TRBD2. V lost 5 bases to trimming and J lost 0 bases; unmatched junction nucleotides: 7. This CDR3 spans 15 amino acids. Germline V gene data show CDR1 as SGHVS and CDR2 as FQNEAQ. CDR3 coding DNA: TGTGCCAGCAGCCCGTGGGGGGGACCCTCCTACGAGCAGTACTTC. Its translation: CASSPWGGPSYEQYF.

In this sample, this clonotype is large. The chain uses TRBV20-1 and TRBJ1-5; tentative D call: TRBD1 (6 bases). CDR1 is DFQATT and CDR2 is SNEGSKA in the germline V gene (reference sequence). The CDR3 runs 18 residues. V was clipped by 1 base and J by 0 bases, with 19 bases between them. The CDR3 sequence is CSARGGGSGVYSNQPQHF. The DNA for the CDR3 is TGCAGTGCTAGAGGGGGGGGCAGTGGAGTTTATAGCAATCAGCCCCAGCATTTT.

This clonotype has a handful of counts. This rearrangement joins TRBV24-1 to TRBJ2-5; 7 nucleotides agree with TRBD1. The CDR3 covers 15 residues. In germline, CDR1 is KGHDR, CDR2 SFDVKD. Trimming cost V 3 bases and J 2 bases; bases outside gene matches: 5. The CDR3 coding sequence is TGTGCCACCAGTGATCGCCTGGACAGGCAAGAGACCCAGTACTTC. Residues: CATSDRLDRQETQYF.

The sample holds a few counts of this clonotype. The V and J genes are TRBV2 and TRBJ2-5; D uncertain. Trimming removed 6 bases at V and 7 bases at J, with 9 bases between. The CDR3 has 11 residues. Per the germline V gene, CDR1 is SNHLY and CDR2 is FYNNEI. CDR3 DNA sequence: TGTGCCAGCAGCCCGAAGGGGACCCAGTACTTC. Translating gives CASSPKGTQYF. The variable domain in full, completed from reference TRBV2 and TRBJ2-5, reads EPEVTQTPSHQVTQMGQEVILRCVPISNHLYFYWYRQILGQKVEFLVSFYNNEISEKSEIFDDQFSVERPDGSNFTLKIRSTKLEDSAMYFCASSPKGTQYFGPGTRLLVL.